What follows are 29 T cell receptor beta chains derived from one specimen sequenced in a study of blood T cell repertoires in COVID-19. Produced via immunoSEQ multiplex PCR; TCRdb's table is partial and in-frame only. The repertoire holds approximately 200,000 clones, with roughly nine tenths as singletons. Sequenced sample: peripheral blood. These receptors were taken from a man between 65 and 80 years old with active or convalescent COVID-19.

The CDR3 DNA reads TGCGCCAGCAGCCAAGATCCGTTTACTGGAAACACCATATATTTT. Residues: CASSQDPFTGNTIYF. V and J are TRBV4-3 and TRBJ1-3; D is undetermined. The CDR3 consists of 15 residues. Germline V gives CDR1 LGHNA, CDR2 YSLEER. Trimming left V 0 bases short and J 2 bases short, with 8 bases between.

CDR3 nucleotide sequence: TGTGCCAGCAGCCGGCCCCCACGGGGAAATGATCGAAAAGAGACCCAGTACTTC. Its protein product is CASSRPPRGNDRKETQYF. This chain joins TRBV14 and TRBJ2-5, with D perhaps matching TRBD2 (5 bases). CDR1 and CDR2 (germline): SGHDN, FVKESK. CDR3 length equals 18 residues. Trimming shortened V by 4 bases and J by 3 bases, and 24 bases separated the two germline ends.

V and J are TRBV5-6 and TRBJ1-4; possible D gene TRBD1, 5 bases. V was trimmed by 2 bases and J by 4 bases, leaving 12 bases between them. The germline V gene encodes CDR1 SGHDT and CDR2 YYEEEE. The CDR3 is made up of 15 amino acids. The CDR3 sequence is CASSFGGRINEKLFF. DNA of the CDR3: TGTGCCAGCAGCTTTGGGGGGAGGATTAATGAAAAACTGTTTTTT.

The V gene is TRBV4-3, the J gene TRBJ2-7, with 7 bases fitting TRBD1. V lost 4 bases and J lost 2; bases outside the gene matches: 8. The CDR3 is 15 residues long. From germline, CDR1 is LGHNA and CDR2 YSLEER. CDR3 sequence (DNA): TGCGCCAGCAGCCGCGACACAGGGGCTACCTACGAGCAGTACTTC. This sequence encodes CASSRDTGATYEQYF.

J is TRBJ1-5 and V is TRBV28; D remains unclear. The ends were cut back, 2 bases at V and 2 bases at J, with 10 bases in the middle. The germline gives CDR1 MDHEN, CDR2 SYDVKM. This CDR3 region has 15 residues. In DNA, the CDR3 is TGTGCCAGCAGTTTACGTGGCGAGGGCAATCAGCCCCAGCATTTT. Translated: CASSLRGEGNQPQHF.

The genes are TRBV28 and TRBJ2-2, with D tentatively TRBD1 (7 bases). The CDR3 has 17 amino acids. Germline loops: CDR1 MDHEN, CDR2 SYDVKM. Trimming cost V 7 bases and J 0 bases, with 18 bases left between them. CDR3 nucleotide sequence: TGTGCCAGCAAAGGCAGGGGGGTTCGGACGAACACCGGGGAGCTGTTTTTT. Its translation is CASKGRGVRTNTGELFF.

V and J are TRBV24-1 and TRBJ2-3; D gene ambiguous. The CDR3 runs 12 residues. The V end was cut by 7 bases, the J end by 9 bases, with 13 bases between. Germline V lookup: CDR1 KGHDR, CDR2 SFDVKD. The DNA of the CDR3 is TGTGCCACCAGCGGCTCCGGGTGGACGCAGTATTTT. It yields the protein CATSGSGWTQYF.

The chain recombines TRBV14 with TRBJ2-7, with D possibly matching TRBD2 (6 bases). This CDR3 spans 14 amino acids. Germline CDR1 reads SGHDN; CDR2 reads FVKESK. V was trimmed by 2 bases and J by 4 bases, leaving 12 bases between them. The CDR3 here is CASSQITGTYEQYF. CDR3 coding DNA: TGTGCCAGCAGCCAAATAACCGGGACTTACGAGCAGTACTTC.

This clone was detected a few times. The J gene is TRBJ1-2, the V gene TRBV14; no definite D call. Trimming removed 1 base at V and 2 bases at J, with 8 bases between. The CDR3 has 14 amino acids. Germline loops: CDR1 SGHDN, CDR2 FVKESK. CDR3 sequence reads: CASSQGAQNYGYTF. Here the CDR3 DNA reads TGTGCCAGCAGCCAAGGGGCCCAGAACTATGGCTACACCTTC.

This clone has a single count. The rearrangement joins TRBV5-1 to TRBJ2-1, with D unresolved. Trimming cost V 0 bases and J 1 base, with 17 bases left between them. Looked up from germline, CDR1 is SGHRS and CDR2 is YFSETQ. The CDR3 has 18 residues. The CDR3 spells CASSLDTKAIGSYNEQFF. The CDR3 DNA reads TGCGCCAGCAGCTTGGACACCAAAGCTATCGGGTCCTACAATGAGCAGTTCTTC.

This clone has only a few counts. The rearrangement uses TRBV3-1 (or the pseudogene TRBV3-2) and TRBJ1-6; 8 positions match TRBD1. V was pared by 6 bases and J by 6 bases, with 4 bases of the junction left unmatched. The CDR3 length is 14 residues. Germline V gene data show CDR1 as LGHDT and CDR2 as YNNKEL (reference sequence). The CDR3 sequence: CASRNTGGNSPLHF. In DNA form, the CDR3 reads TGTGCCAGCAGAAACACAGGGGGTAATTCACCCCTCCACTTT.

CDR3 DNA: TGCAGTGCTAGTGGGGACAGCCCTCTCTACGAGCAGTACTTC. Translation: CSASGDSPLYEQYF. The V and J genes are TRBV20-1 and TRBJ2-7; TRBD1 matches 7 bases. The CDR3 totals 14 residues. Looked up from germline, CDR1 is DFQATT and CDR2 is SNEGSKA (reference sequence). Trimming cost V 3 bases and J 3 bases; bases outside gene matches: 8.

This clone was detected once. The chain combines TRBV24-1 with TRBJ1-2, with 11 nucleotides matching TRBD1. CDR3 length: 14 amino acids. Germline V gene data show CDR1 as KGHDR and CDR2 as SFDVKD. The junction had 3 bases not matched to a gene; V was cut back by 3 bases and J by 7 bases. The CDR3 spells CATSDPGTGGGYTF. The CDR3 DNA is TGTGCCACCAGTGATCCAGGGACAGGGGGTGGCTACACCTTC.

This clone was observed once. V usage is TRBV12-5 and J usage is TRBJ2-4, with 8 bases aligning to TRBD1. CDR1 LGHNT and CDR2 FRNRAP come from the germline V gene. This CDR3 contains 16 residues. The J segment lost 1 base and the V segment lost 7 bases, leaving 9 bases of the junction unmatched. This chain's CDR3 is CASAPGQGGAKNIQYF. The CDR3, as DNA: TGTGCTAGTGCCCCCGGACAGGGCGGTGCCAAAAACATTCAGTACTTC. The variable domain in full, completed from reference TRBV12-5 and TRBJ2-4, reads DARVTQTPRHKVTEMGQEVTMRCQPILGHNTVFWYRQTMMQGLELLAYFRNRAPLDDSGMPKDRFSAEMPDATLATLKIQPSEPRDSAVYFCASAPGQGGAKNIQYFGAGTRLSVL.

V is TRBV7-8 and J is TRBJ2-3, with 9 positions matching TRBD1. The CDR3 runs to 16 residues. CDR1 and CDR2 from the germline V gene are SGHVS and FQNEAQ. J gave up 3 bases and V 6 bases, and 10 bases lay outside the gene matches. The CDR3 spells CASSAGPGTGTDTQYF. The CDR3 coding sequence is TGTGCCAGCAGTGCCGGTCCCGGGACAGGGACAGATACGCAGTATTTT.

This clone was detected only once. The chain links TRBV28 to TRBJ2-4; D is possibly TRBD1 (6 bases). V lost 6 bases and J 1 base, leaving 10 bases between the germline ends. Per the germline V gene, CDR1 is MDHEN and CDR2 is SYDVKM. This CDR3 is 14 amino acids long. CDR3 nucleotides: TGTGCCAGCAGCCATACAGGGGCCAAAAACATTCAGTACTTC. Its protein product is CASSHTGAKNIQYF.

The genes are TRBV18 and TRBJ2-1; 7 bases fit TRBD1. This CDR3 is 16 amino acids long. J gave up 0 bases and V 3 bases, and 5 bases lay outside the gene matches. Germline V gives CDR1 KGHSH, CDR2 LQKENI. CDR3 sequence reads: CASSPGQESSYNEQFF. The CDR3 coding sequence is TGTGCCAGCTCACCCGGACAGGAGAGCTCCTACAATGAGCAGTTCTTC.

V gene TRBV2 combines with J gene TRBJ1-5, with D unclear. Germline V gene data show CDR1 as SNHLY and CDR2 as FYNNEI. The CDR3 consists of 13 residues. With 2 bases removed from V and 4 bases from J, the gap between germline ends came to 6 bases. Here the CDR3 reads CASSERGNQPQHF. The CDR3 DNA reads TGTGCCAGCAGTGAACGGGGAAATCAGCCCCAGCATTTT. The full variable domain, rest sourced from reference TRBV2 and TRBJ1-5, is EPEVTQTPSHQVTQMGQEVILRCVPISNHLYFYWYRQILGQKVEFLVSFYNNEISEKSEIFDDQFSVERPDGSNFTLKIRSTKLEDSAMYFCASSERGNQPQHFGDGTRLSIL.

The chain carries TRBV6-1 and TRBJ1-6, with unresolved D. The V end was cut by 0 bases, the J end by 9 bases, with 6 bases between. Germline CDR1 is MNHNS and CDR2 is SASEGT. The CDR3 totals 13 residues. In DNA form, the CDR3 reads TGTGCCAGCAGTGAAGCCGGGGTTTCACCCCTCCACTTT. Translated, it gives CASSEAGVSPLHF.

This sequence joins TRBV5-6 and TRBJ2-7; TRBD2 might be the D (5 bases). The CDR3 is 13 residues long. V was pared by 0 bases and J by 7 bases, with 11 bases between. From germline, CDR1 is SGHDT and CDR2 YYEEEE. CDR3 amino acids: CASSLGAGGEQYF. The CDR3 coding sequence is TGTGCCAGCAGCTTGGGGGCGGGTGGAGAGCAGTACTTC.

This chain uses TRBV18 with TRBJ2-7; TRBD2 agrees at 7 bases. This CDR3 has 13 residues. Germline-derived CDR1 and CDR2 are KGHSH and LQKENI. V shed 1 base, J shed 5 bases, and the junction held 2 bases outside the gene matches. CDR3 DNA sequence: TGTGCCAGCTCACCACAGCGGGGCCACGAGCAGTACTTC. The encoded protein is CASSPQRGHEQYF. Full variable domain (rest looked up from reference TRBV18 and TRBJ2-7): NAGVMQNPRHLVRRRGQEARLRCSPMKGHSHVYWYRQLPEEGLKFMVYLQKENIIDESGMPKERFSAEFPKEGPSILRIQQVVRGDSAAYFCASSPQRGHEQYFGPGTRLTVT.

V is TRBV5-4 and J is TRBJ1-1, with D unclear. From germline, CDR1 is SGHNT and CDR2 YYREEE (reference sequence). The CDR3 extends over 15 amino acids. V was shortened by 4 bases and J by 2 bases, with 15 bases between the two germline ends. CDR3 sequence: CASSQFNAGNTEAFF. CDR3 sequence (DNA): TGTGCCAGCAGCCAATTTAATGCAGGAAACACTGAAGCTTTCTTT.

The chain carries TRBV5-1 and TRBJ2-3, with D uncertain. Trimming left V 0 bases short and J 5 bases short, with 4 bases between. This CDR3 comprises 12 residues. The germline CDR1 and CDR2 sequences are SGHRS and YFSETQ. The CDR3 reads CASSLGGDTQYF. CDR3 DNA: TGCGCCAGCAGCTTGGGAGGAGATACGCAGTATTTT.

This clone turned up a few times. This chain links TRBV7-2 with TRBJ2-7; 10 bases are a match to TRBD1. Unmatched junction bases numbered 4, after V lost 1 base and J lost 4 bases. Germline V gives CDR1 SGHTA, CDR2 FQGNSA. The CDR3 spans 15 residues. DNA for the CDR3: TGTGCCAGCAGCTTAGGGCCGGGACAGGGGTACGAGCAGTACTTC. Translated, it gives CASSLGPGQGYEQYF.

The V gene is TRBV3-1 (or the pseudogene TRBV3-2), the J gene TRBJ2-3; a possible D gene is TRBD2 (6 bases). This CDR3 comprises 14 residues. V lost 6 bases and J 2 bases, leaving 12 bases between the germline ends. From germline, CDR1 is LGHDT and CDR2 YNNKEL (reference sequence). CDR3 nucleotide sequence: TGTGCCAGCAGTCTAGCGCAAATCACAGATACGCAGTATTTT. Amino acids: CASSLAQITDTQYF.

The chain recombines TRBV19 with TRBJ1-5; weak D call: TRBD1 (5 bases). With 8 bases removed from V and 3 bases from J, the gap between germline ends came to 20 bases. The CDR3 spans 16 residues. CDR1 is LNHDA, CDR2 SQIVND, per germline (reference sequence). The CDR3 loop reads CASPPGLRPANQPQHF. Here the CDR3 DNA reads TGTGCCAGTCCGCCGGGACTCCGACCAGCCAATCAGCCCCAGCATTTT.

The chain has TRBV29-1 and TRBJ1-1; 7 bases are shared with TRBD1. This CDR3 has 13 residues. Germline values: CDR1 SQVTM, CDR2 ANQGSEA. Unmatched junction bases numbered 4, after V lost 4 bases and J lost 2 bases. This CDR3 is CSVGAGGNTEAFF. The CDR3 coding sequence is TGCAGCGTTGGGGCAGGGGGAAACACTGAAGCTTTCTTT.

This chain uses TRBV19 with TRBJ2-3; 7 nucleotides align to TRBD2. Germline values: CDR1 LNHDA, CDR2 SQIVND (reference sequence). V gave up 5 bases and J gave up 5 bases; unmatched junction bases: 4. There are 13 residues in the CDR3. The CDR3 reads CASSPGGGDTQYF. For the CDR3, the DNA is TGTGCCAGTAGTCCGGGAGGTGGAGATACGCAGTATTTT.

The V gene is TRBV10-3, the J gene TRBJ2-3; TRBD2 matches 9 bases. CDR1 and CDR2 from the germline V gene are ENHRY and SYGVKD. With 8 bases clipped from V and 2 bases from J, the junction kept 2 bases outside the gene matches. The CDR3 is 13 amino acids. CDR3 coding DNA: TGTGCCATCGCGGGAGGGCCCACAGATACGCAGTATTTT. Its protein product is CAIAGGPTDTQYF.